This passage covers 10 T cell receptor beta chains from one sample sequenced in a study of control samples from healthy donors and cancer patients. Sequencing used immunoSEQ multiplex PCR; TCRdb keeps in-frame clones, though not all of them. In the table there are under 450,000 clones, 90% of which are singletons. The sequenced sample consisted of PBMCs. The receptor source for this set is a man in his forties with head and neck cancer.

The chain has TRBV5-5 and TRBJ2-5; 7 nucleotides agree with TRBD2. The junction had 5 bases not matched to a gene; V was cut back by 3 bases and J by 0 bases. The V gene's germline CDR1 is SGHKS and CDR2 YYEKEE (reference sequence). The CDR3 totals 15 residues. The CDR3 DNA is TGTGCCAGCAGCTGGCGGGAGACGTACCAAGAGACCCAGTACTTC. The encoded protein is CASSWRETYQETQYF.

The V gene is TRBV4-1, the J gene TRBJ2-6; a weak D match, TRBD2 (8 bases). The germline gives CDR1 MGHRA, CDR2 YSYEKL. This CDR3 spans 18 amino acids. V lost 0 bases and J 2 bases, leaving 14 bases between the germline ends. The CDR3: CASSQDSGGTAGANVLTF. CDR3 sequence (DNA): TGCGCCAGCAGCCAAGATTCGGGGGGGACAGCTGGGGCCAACGTCCTGACTTTC.

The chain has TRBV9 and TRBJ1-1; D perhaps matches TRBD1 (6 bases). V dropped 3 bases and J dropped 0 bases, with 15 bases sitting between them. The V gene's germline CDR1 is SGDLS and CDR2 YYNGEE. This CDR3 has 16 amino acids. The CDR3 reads CASSAPRGQLNTEAFF. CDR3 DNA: TGTGCCAGCAGCGCCCCCCGAGGACAGCTGAACACTGAAGCTTTCTTT.

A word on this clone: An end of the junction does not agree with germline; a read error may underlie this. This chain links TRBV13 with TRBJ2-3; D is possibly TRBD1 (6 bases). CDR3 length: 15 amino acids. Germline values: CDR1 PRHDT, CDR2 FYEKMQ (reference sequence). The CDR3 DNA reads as TGTGCCAGCAGGGGGACCGGGCCAGGGGCAGACACGCAGTCTTTT. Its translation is CASRGTGPGADTQSF.

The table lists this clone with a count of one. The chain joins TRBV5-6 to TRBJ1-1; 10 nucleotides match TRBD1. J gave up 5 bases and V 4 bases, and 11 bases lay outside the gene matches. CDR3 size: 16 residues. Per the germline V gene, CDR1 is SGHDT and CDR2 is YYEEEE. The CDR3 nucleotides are TGTGCCAGCAGCACTCCGGGACAGGGGTTAGGGACTGAAGCTTTCTTT. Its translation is CASSTPGQGLGTEAFF.

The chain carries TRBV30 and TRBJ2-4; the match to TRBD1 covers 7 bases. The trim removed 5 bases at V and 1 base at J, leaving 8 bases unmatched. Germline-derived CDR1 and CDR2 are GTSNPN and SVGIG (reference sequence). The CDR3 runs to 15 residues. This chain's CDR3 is CAWCMGQSAKNIQYF. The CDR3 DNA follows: TGTGCCTGGTGTATGGGACAGAGCGCCAAAAACATTCAGTACTTC.

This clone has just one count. CDR3 residues: CASSRQGSGELFF. The CDR3 region has the DNA TGTGCCAGCAGCCGACAGGGCTCCGGGGAGCTGTTTTTT. The chain recombines TRBV6-2 or TRBV6-3 with TRBJ2-2; 7 nucleotides line up with TRBD1. CDR3 size: 13 residues. Per the germline V gene, CDR1 is MNHEY and CDR2 is SVGEGT. The V gene end was trimmed by 6 bases and the J gene end by 6 bases; junction bases not matched to a gene: 4.

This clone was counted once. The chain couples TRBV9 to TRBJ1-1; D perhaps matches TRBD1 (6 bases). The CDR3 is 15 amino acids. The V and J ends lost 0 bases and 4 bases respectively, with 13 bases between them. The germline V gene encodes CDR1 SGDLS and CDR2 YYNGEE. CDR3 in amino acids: CASSVARGPGTEAFF. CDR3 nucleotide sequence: TGTGCCAGCAGCGTAGCCAGGGGACCAGGCACTGAAGCTTTCTTT.

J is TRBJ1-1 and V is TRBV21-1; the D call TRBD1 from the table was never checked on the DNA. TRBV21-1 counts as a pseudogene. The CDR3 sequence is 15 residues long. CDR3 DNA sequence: TGTGCCAGCAGCCCAATCGGGCAGGGGAACACTGAAGCTTTCTTT. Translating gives CASSPIGQGNTEAFF.

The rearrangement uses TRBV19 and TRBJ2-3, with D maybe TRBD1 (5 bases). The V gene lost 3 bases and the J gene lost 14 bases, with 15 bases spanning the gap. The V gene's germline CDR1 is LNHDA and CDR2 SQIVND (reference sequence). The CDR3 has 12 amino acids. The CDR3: CASSISGNYMYF. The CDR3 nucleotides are TGTGCCAGTAGTATCTCAGGGAATTATATGTATTTT.